These T cell receptor beta chains were read from a single sample in a study of blood T cell repertoires in COVID-19. The table came from immunoSEQ multiplex PCR; TCRdb's copy has only in-frame clones and leaves some out. The sample shows fewer than 150,000 clones, 55% to 75% of them seen only once. Sequencing input: peripheral blood. These receptors all come from a human donor with acute or convalescent COVID-19. The donor label of this sample is uncertain. Each CDR3 is given with its conserved first and last residue. The order of the fields is D gene, clone size, J gene, V gene, CDR3 DNA, CDR3 protein. A D gene is named only where the DNA matches it firmly. Clone size is given for some rows only: seen once, a few or many times, or a class if the clone is expanded.

d_gene: TRBD1; abundance: -; j_gene: TRBJ1-2; v_gene: TRBV10-2; CDR3nt: TGCGCCAGCAGTGCTCAGACAGGGGGGAATGGCTACACCTTC; CDR3aa: CASSAQTGGNGYTF
d_gene: -; abundance: -; j_gene: TRBJ2-5; v_gene: TRBV28; CDR3nt: TGTGCCAGCAGTTGGAGGGAGACCCAGTACTTC; CDR3aa: CASSWRETQYF
d_gene: -; abundance: few; j_gene: TRBJ1-5; v_gene: TRBV2; CDR3nt: TGTGCCAGCAGTGACACGGCGGGGTCCCTTGGTCAGCCCCAGCATTTT; CDR3aa: CASSDTAGSLGQPQHF
d_gene: TRBD1; abundance: -; j_gene: TRBJ1-2; v_gene: TRBV7-2; CDR3nt: TGTGCCAGCAGCGGGCGTTTGGGACAGGGCTATGGCTACACCTTC; CDR3aa: CASSGRLGQGYGYTF
d_gene: TRBD2; abundance: -; j_gene: TRBJ2-3; v_gene: TRBV6-2/TRBV6-3; CDR3nt: TGTGCCAGCAGTTACTGGGTAGCGGGGGACAGAGATACGCAGTATTTT; CDR3aa: CASSYWVAGDRDTQYF
d_gene: -; abundance: -; j_gene: TRBJ1-1; v_gene: TRBV5-1; CDR3nt: TGCGCCAGCAGTAGACAGAACACTGAAGCTTTCTTT; CDR3aa: CASSRQNTEAFF
d_gene: -; abundance: -; j_gene: TRBJ1-2; v_gene: TRBV30; CDR3nt: TGTGCCTGGAGTGTATCAGGCCCGCATGGCTACACCTTC; CDR3aa: CAWSVSGPHGYTF
d_gene: -; abundance: -; j_gene: TRBJ2-7; v_gene: TRBV19; CDR3nt: TGTGCCAGTTCCCCCTCTTTGAGCTCCTACGAGCAGTACTTC; CDR3aa: CASSPSLSSYEQYF
d_gene: TRBD1; abundance: -; j_gene: TRBJ2-3; v_gene: TRBV24-1; CDR3nt: TGTGCCACCAGTGAAGACAGGGTTCCAGATACGCAGTATTTT; CDR3aa: CATSEDRVPDTQYF
d_gene: -; abundance: -; j_gene: TRBJ1-6; v_gene: TRBV19; CDR3nt: TGTGCCACCCGCCGGGGGGGCACCGGAAATTCACCCCTCCACTTT; CDR3aa: CATRRGGTGNSPLHF
d_gene: -; abundance: -; j_gene: TRBJ1-2; v_gene: TRBV30; CDR3nt: TGTGCCTGGAGTGTGGGGGGGGTCTATGGCTACACCTTC; CDR3aa: CAWSVGGVYGYTF
d_gene: -; abundance: -; j_gene: TRBJ1-5; v_gene: TRBV19; CDR3nt: TGTGCCAGTAGCTTTCAGGAAAATCAGCCCCAGCATTTT; CDR3aa: CASSFQENQPQHF
d_gene: TRBD1; abundance: -; j_gene: TRBJ1-1; v_gene: TRBV9; CDR3nt: TGTGCCAGCAGTTTTGGAACAGGGGGGAACACTGAAGCTTTCTTT; CDR3aa: CASSFGTGGNTEAFF
d_gene: -; abundance: -; j_gene: TRBJ1-4; v_gene: TRBV12-3/TRBV12-4; CDR3nt: TGTGCCAGCAGCCTTAATGAAAAACTGTTTTTT; CDR3aa: CASSLNEKLFF
d_gene: -; abundance: -; j_gene: TRBJ1-4; v_gene: TRBV30; CDR3nt: TGTGCCTGGAGTGTACAGGGAAGGACTAATGAAAAACTGTTTTTT; CDR3aa: CAWSVQGRTNEKLFF
d_gene: TRBD1; abundance: -; j_gene: TRBJ1-6; v_gene: TRBV10-3; CDR3nt: TGTGCCATCAGGGACAGGGCCGATTCACCCCTCCACTTT; CDR3aa: CAIRDRADSPLHF
d_gene: TRBD2; abundance: -; j_gene: TRBJ2-7; v_gene: TRBV11-2; CDR3nt: TGTGCCAGCAGCTTAGGGGCGGGGGGCTCCTACGAGCAGTACTTC; CDR3aa: CASSLGAGGSYEQYF
d_gene: TRBD1; abundance: -; j_gene: TRBJ2-2; v_gene: TRBV28; CDR3nt: TGTGCCAGCAGTTTATGGCAGGGGGCGAACACCGGGGAGCTGTTTTTT; CDR3aa: CASSLWQGANTGELFF
d_gene: TRBD1; abundance: -; j_gene: TRBJ1-2; v_gene: TRBV2; CDR3nt: TGTGCCAGCAGTGCCCAGCGACAGGGGAACTATGGCTACACCTTC; CDR3aa: CASSAQRQGNYGYTF
d_gene: TRBD1; abundance: -; j_gene: TRBJ1-5; v_gene: TRBV2; CDR3nt: TGTGCCAGCAGGACGGACAGGGGAGGCCAGCCCCAGCATTTT; CDR3aa: CASRTDRGGQPQHF
d_gene: TRBD1; abundance: -; j_gene: TRBJ1-1; v_gene: TRBV12-3/TRBV12-4; CDR3nt: TGTGCCAGCAGCGACAGGGTGGGCACTGAAGCTTTCTTT; CDR3aa: CASSDRVGTEAFF
d_gene: -; abundance: few; j_gene: TRBJ2-5; v_gene: TRBV2; CDR3nt: TGTGCCAGCAGTGAAGCCACCTTGGGACATACGGAGACCCAGTACTTC; CDR3aa: CASSEATLGHTETQYF
d_gene: -; abundance: once; j_gene: TRBJ2-5; v_gene: TRBV5-8; CDR3nt: TGTGCCAGCAGCCAATGGGGGCAGGGGAAAGAGACCCAGTACTTC; CDR3aa: CASSQWGQGKETQYF
d_gene: -; abundance: -; j_gene: TRBJ2-3; v_gene: TRBV9; CDR3nt: TGTGCCAGCAGCACCAGCTCTAGCGCAGATACGCAGTATTTT; CDR3aa: CASSTSSSADTQYF
d_gene: TRBD1; abundance: few; j_gene: TRBJ1-6; v_gene: TRBV3-1/TRBV3-2; CDR3nt: TGTGCCAGCAGCCTAAGGGCAGGGGGTCGTTACTCACCCCTCCACTTT; CDR3aa: CASSLRAGGRYSPLHF
d_gene: -; abundance: -; j_gene: TRBJ2-1; v_gene: TRBV18; CDR3nt: TGTGCCAGCTCACCATCGAGGGAGGAGCAGTTCTTC; CDR3aa: CASSPSREEQFF
d_gene: -; abundance: many; j_gene: TRBJ1-6; v_gene: TRBV4-2; CDR3nt: TGTGCCAGCAGCCAAGCCACTCTTTTTAGCTCCTATAATTCACCCCTCCACTTT; CDR3aa: CASSQATLFSSYNSPLHF
d_gene: TRBD1; abundance: -; j_gene: TRBJ2-1; v_gene: TRBV7-9; CDR3nt: TGTGCCAGCAGCTCAGGACAGGTGCAGTTCTTC; CDR3aa: CASSSGQVQFF
d_gene: TRBD1; abundance: -; j_gene: TRBJ2-7; v_gene: TRBV28; CDR3nt: TGTGCCAGCAGGTCAGGGGGCTCCATGTACGAGCAGTACTTC; CDR3aa: CASRSGGSMYEQYF
d_gene: TRBD2; abundance: -; j_gene: TRBJ2-5; v_gene: TRBV3-1/TRBV3-2; CDR3nt: TGTGCCAGCAGCTCAGGACTAGCGGGGGGCCAAGAGACCCAGTACTTC; CDR3aa: CASSSGLAGGQETQYF
d_gene: TRBD1; abundance: -; j_gene: TRBJ2-5; v_gene: TRBV19; CDR3nt: TGTGCCAGTAGTACTACAGGGGGATGGGAGACCCAGTACTTC; CDR3aa: CASSTTGGWETQYF
d_gene: -; abundance: -; j_gene: TRBJ2-2; v_gene: TRBV6-2/TRBV6-3; CDR3nt: TGTGCCAGCAGTGACACACACCCAAGGCCCGGGGAGCTGTTTTTT; CDR3aa: CASSDTHPRPGELFF
d_gene: -; abundance: -; j_gene: TRBJ2-1; v_gene: TRBV12-5; CDR3nt: TGTGCTAGTGTTGGCGGGGAGGTTTACAATGAGCAGTTCTTC; CDR3aa: CASVGGEVYNEQFF
d_gene: TRBD2; abundance: -; j_gene: TRBJ2-2; v_gene: TRBV2; CDR3nt: TGTGCCAGCAAAGCGGGGGGTGTGGTCGGGGAGCTGTTTTTT; CDR3aa: CASKAGGVVGELFF
d_gene: -; abundance: -; j_gene: TRBJ2-7; v_gene: TRBV4-1; CDR3nt: TGCGCCAGCAGCCAGACTGTTTACTACGAGCAGTACTTC; CDR3aa: CASSQTVYYEQYF
d_gene: -; abundance: once; j_gene: TRBJ1-6; v_gene: TRBV2; CDR3nt: TGTGCCAGCAGTGGGCGGGCAGTTCTAAAATCACCCCTCCACTTT; CDR3aa: CASSGRAVLKSPLHF
d_gene: TRBD1; abundance: -; j_gene: TRBJ1-1; v_gene: TRBV5-1; CDR3nt: TGCGCCAGCAGCTTGGCCGGGGACAGGGGACCTACCGCTGAAGCTTTCTTT; CDR3aa: CASSLAGDRGPTAEAFF
d_gene: TRBD2; abundance: -; j_gene: TRBJ2-5; v_gene: TRBV10-1; CDR3nt: TGCGCCAGCAGTGATTGGACTAGGGAAGTAGAGACCCAGTACTTC; CDR3aa: CASSDWTREVETQYF
d_gene: -; abundance: few; j_gene: TRBJ1-2; v_gene: TRBV6-6; CDR3nt: TGTGCCAGCAGTTACGGGACTTCCAGGGGCTACACCTTC; CDR3aa: CASSYGTSRGYTF
d_gene: TRBD1; abundance: few; j_gene: TRBJ2-5; v_gene: TRBV6-5; CDR3nt: TGTGCCAGCAGTTACTCGGGCAGGGGGCCTGGAGAGACCCAGTACTTC; CDR3aa: CASSYSGRGPGETQYF
d_gene: TRBD1; abundance: -; j_gene: TRBJ1-6; v_gene: TRBV27; CDR3nt: TGTGCCAGCAGTTTAAGGGACAGGGTTGGGTCACCCCTCCACTTT; CDR3aa: CASSLRDRVGSPLHF
d_gene: TRBD1; abundance: -; j_gene: TRBJ2-3; v_gene: TRBV9; CDR3nt: TGTGCCAGCAGCGCCGGACAGACAGGGACGCAGTATTTT; CDR3aa: CASSAGQTGTQYF
d_gene: -; abundance: -; j_gene: TRBJ2-3; v_gene: TRBV4-2; CDR3nt: TGTGCCAGCAGCCAAGAAGCTCTAGCGACCGGCACAGATACGCAGTATTTT; CDR3aa: CASSQEALATGTDTQYF
d_gene: -; abundance: -; j_gene: TRBJ1-6; v_gene: TRBV7-8; CDR3nt: TGTGCCAGCAGCTTAAATTTCGCGCGGAGCTCCTATAATTCACCCCTCCACTTT; CDR3aa: CASSLNFARSSYNSPLHF
d_gene: TRBD2; abundance: -; j_gene: TRBJ2-3; v_gene: TRBV18; CDR3nt: TGTGCCAGCTCACCCCGGGACTATACAGATACGCAGTATTTT; CDR3aa: CASSPRDYTDTQYF
d_gene: -; abundance: once; j_gene: TRBJ1-1; v_gene: TRBV10-3; CDR3nt: TGTGCCATCAGTGAGTCGAACACAAGGGGTCTTGCTTTCTTT; CDR3aa: CAISESNTRGLAFF
d_gene: -; abundance: -; j_gene: TRBJ2-5; v_gene: TRBV5-1; CDR3nt: TGCGCCAGCACCATGGGGGGGCCGGGGGAGACCCAGTACTTC; CDR3aa: CASTMGGPGETQYF
d_gene: -; abundance: once; j_gene: TRBJ2-2; v_gene: TRBV5-1; CDR3nt: TGCGCCAGCAGCTTGGGTGGTCGGACACCCCACACCGGGGAGCTGTTTTTT; CDR3aa: CASSLGGRTPHTGELFF
d_gene: -; abundance: -; j_gene: TRBJ1-2; v_gene: TRBV28; CDR3nt: TGTGCCAGCAGTTTAGCGGGGGCCCTACGGGATAACTATGGCTACACCTTC; CDR3aa: CASSLAGALRDNYGYTF
d_gene: -; abundance: -; j_gene: TRBJ2-5; v_gene: TRBV5-8; CDR3nt: TGTGCCAGCAACCTACAGGGTTTCGAAGAGACCCAGTACTTC; CDR3aa: CASNLQGFEETQYF
d_gene: -; abundance: once; j_gene: TRBJ1-3; v_gene: TRBV7-2; CDR3nt: TGTGCCAGCAGCTTAGCCGGGTTCTCTGGAAACACCATATATTTT; CDR3aa: CASSLAGFSGNTIYF
d_gene: TRBD2; abundance: -; j_gene: TRBJ2-1; v_gene: TRBV7-3; CDR3nt: TGTGCCAGCAGCTTAACTAGCGGGGGCCGACTCAATGAGCAGTTCTTC; CDR3aa: CASSLTSGGRLNEQFF
d_gene: -; abundance: -; j_gene: TRBJ1-2; v_gene: TRBV6-5; CDR3nt: TGTGCCAGCAGTTACTCTTCAGGTCGGGGCTACACCTTC; CDR3aa: CASSYSSGRGYTF
d_gene: -; abundance: -; j_gene: TRBJ1-2; v_gene: TRBV10-3; CDR3nt: TGTGCCATCAGCAAACCTAGGGGGGGAGCTAACTATGGCTACACCTTC; CDR3aa: CAISKPRGGANYGYTF
d_gene: -; abundance: -; j_gene: TRBJ1-2; v_gene: TRBV27; CDR3nt: TGTGCCAGCAGTTTAACGGTTGTAGGGGGTGTTGATGGCTACACCTTC; CDR3aa: CASSLTVVGGVDGYTF
d_gene: -; abundance: -; j_gene: TRBJ2-1; v_gene: TRBV13; CDR3nt: TGTGCCAGCAGCCTGATGGCGGGGGCCACCTACAATGAGCAGTTCTTC; CDR3aa: CASSLMAGATYNEQFF
d_gene: -; abundance: -; j_gene: TRBJ1-6; v_gene: TRBV10-2; CDR3nt: TGCGCCAGCAGTGAGTTCCATTTGAATTCACCCCTCCACTTT; CDR3aa: CASSEFHLNSPLHF